The clone carrying this T cell receptor (beta chain) was found a few times. No antigen is known for it. TCRB transcripts that were expressed got sequenced, as all of the isolated RNA had been reverse transcribed. This table comes from immunoSEQ multiplex PCR, and its TCRdb copy is limited to in-frame clones, with some not included. The sample lists around 250,000 clones, 24% seen once, with roughly 0.011% in the top ten. This specimen comes from a study of beta chain features in type 1 diabetes. General study points: In every one of the four CD4+ subsets, TCRB CDR3s were moderately but significantly shorter in Type 1 diabetes patients.

Germline V CDR1 and CDR2: GTSNPN, SVGIG (reference sequence). V was clipped by 0 bases and J by 7 bases; unmatched bases: 4. This CDR3 is built from 14 residues. This TCR was sampled from a woman aged 30 to 39 with type 1 diabetes. The rearrangement uses TRBV30 and TRBJ2-7; 12 bases are shared with TRBD2. The sample consisted of naive CD4+ T cells from blood. For the CDR3, the DNA is TGTGCCTGGAGTGTAAGGACTAGCGGGGTAGAGCAGTACTTC. It encodes CAWSVRTSGVEQYF. The complete variable domain, with remaining parts taken from reference TRBV30 and TRBJ2-7, reads SQTIHQWPATLVQPVGSPLSLECTVEGTSNPNLYWYRQAAGRGLQLLFYSVGIGQISSEVPQNLSASRPQDRQFILSSKKLLLSDSGFYLCAWSVRTSGVEQYFGPGTRLTVT.